The 29 T cell receptor beta chains reported below all come from one sample, sequenced in a study of CD8+CD57+ T cells in acquired aplastic anemia. Genomic DNA served as template for TCR beta VDJ and CDR3 profiling. MiXCR, applied by TCRdb to the reads, yields one record per CDR3 protein. The sample includes 350,000 to 450,000 distinct CDR3 sequences, about 70% of them seen just once. Specimen: sorted CD4+, CD8+, or CD8+CD57+ T cells (not recorded which) from PBMCs. These receptors all stem from a human donor in good health, serving as a control.

This chain joins TRBV7-9 and TRBJ2-1, with D tentatively TRBD2 (6 bases). V was clipped by 6 bases and J by 7 bases, with 13 bases between them. CDR3 length: 13 residues. In germline, CDR1 is SEHNR, CDR2 FQNEAQ (reference sequence). The CDR3 nucleotides read TGTGCCAGCAGTTGGGACTTTGAGAATGAGCAGTTCTTC. This translates into CASSWDFENEQFF.

The rearrangement uses TRBV2 and TRBJ2-2; D possibly corresponds to TRBD1 (6 bases). The CDR3 contains 13 residues. Per germline, CDR1 SNHLY and CDR2 FYNNEI. Trimming stripped 6 bases from V and 3 bases from J, with 8 bases between. CDR3 coding DNA: TGTGCCAGCAGGACAGGTTACACCGGGGAGCTGTTTTTT. Its translation: CASRTGYTGELFF. The full variable domain, with the rest looked up from reference TRBV2 and TRBJ2-2, is EPEVTQTPSHQVTQMGQEVILRCVPISNHLYFYWYRQILGQKVEFLVSFYNNEISEKSEIFDDQFSVERPDGSNFTLKIRSTKLEDSAMYFCASRTGYTGELFFGEGSRLTVL.

Details on this clonotype: The missing conserved phenylalanine or tryptophan at the end of this CDR3 makes a read error likely. It is unclear where the CDR3 begins or ends on the DNA, so no DNA is shown, and the CDR3 is as TCRdb lists it. The rearrangement uses TRBV7-2 and TRBJ1-2; the DNA was not used to check the table's D call, TRBD1. The CDR3 sequence runs 13 residues, both termini included. Germline V lookup: CDR1 SGHTA, CDR2 FQGNSA. CDR3 region: CASSQTRDTGHPY.

At least ten counts were recorded for this clonotype. The chain is built from TRBV19 and TRBJ1-1; TRBD1 agrees at 7 bases. The V and J ends lost 3 bases and 5 bases, in that order; junction bases with no gene match: 3. This CDR3 comprises 13 residues. Germline CDR1 reads LNHDA; CDR2 reads SQIVND (reference sequence). The CDR3 spells CASSIPGGTEAFF. The CDR3 DNA sequence: TGTGCCAGTAGTATCCCAGGGGGGACTGAAGCTTTCTTT.

The chain carries TRBV4-3 and TRBJ1-2; D might be TRBD1 (5 bases). Germline V gene lookup returns CDR1 LGHNA and CDR2 YSLEER. The CDR3 covers 13 residues. In DNA, the CDR3 is TGCGTCAGTAGAGTAGACGAGGGGTATGGCTACACCTTC. It translates to CVSRVDEGYGYTF.

The chain recombines TRBV9 with TRBJ1-5; TRBD1 is a possible D gene (5 bases). V was cut by 0 bases and J by 15 bases, with 19 bases left in between. The length of the CDR3 is 14 residues. Germline-derived CDR1 and CDR2 are SGDLS and YYNGEE. CDR3 residues: CASSVATGEQATHF. CDR3 nucleotides: TGTGCCAGCAGCGTAGCGACGGGGGAACAGGCCACGCATTTT.

This clonotype was seen more than once but under ten times. J is TRBJ2-1 and V is TRBV7-9; maybe TRBD1 (6 bases). Trimming removed 2 bases at V and 8 bases at J, with 13 bases between. The length of the CDR3 is 14 residues. Germline assignment: CDR1 SEHNR and CDR2 FQNEAQ (reference sequence). The CDR3 spells CASSLSQGWDEQFF. DNA for the CDR3: TGTGCCAGCAGCTTATCACAGGGCTGGGATGAGCAGTTCTTC.

As for this clonotype: With a much larger clone just one base away, this may be a read error. The V call is TRBV18, the J call TRBJ2-1; D perhaps matches TRBD1 (6 bases). Germline V gives CDR1 KGHSH, CDR2 LQKENI. The CDR3 has 12 residues. This CDR3 is CAGSPLGTKQFF. In DNA, the CDR3 is TGTGCCGGCTCACCTTTAGGGACAAAGCAGTTCTTC.

The table lists this clonotype with a few counts. The rearrangement joins TRBV4-2 to TRBJ2-4; unclear D gene. The CDR3 consists of 15 residues. V lost 5 bases and J 2 bases, leaving 13 bases between the germline ends. The germline gives CDR1 LGHNA, CDR2 YNFKEQ. The CDR3 loop reads CASSFIGGTKNIQYF. CDR3 DNA: TGTGCCAGCAGCTTTATCGGTGGTACCAAAAACATTCAGTACTTC.

The chain has TRBV11-2 and TRBJ2-7, with TRBD1 identical over 9 bases. Germline trimming cut 5 bases from V and 2 bases from J; bases unmatched to any gene: 19. CDR1 SGHAT and CDR2 FQNNGV come from the germline V gene. The CDR3 has 19 amino acids. CDR3 bases: TGTGCCAGCAGCCTAACGGCCGGGACAGGGACGACTTACCCCTACGAGCAGTACTTC. Its protein is CASSLTAGTGTTYPYEQYF.

This chain joins TRBV7-6 and TRBJ2-6, with 8 nucleotides matching TRBD1. This CDR3 contains 15 residues. After removal of 4 bases from V and 12 bases from J, the junction contained 11 bases not matched to a gene. CDR1 is SGHVS, CDR2 FNYEAQ, per germline. In DNA, the CDR3 is TGTGCCAGCAGCTGGACAGGGTCTGGGGACAGCGTCCTGACTTTC. It translates to CASSWTGSGDSVLTF. Filled out from reference TRBV7-6 and TRBJ2-6, the complete variable domain reads GAGVSQSPRYKVTKRGQDVALRCDPISGHVSLYWYRQALGQGPEFLTYFNYEAQQDKSGLPNDRFSAERPEGSISTLTIQRTEQRDSAMYRCASSWTGSGDSVLTFGAGSRLTVL.

In this sample, this clonotype turned up many times. The rearrangement uses TRBV19 and TRBJ1-5; weak D call: TRBD1 (5 bases). The germline V gene has CDR1 LNHDA and CDR2 SQIVND (reference sequence). The CDR3 extends over 16 amino acids. V was clipped by 6 bases and J by 3 bases, with 18 bases between them. CDR3 in DNA: TGTGCCAGTAGCGAGAACCAGGGATATCACAATCAGCCCCAGCATTTT. This gives the protein CASSENQGYHNQPQHF.

This clonotype appeared once. The CDR3 ends on some other residue instead of the conserved phenylalanine or tryptophan, so this is likely a read error. This chain uses TRBV4-1 with TRBJ2-5; 7 nucleotides line up with TRBD2. CDR3 length: 15 residues. Per the germline V gene, CDR1 is MGHRA and CDR2 is YSYEKL. CDR3 in DNA: TGTGCTAGCAGCCAAACCCGCGGGGGTTTCGAGACCCAGTACCTC. This translates into CASSQTRGGFETQYL.

This sequence joins TRBV12-3 or TRBV12-4 and TRBJ1-3; maybe TRBD1 (5 bases). This CDR3 comprises 17 residues. Trimming pared 10 bases from V and 0 bases from J, leaving 22 bases between. The CDR3 DNA is TGTGCCATCAGGGTAGAACCGAGGAGTGGCTCTGGAAACACCATATATTTT. Translating it yields CAIRVEPRSGSGNTIYF.

CDR3 DNA sequence: TGTGCCAGCAGGCGCCCGGGACAGGGCGCTGGGGCCAACGTCCTGACTTTC. This sequence encodes CASRRPGQGAGANVLTF. The V and J genes are TRBV6-1 and TRBJ2-6; the match to TRBD1 covers 9 bases. From germline, CDR1 is MNHNS and CDR2 SASEGT. The ends lost 6 bases at V and 2 bases at J; junction bases unmatched: 8. The CDR3 is made up of 17 amino acids.

The chain uses TRBV20-1 and TRBJ2-7, with 11 nucleotides matching TRBD2. The CDR3 has 17 residues. In germline, CDR1 is DFQATT, CDR2 SNEGSKA (reference sequence). The ends lost 0 bases at V and 3 bases at J; junction bases unmatched: 10. The DNA for the CDR3 is TGCAGTGCTAGAGATTACGGAACTAGCGGGAGAGACTACGAGCAGTACTTC. It is translated as CSARDYGTSGRDYEQYF.

A note on this clonotype: A much larger clone is a single base away; this may be a read error. The rearrangement uses TRBV12-3 or TRBV12-4 and TRBJ2-2; 7 bases fit TRBD2. V lost 4 bases to trimming and J lost 7 bases; unmatched junction nucleotides: 3. CDR3 length: 13 residues. This CDR3 is CASSSTGGGELFF. CDR3 coding DNA: TGTGCCAGCAGTTCCACGGGAGGCGGGGAGCTGTTTTTT.

The rearrangement joins TRBV5-6 to TRBJ2-6; D is uncertain. Germline lookup yields CDR1 SGHDT and CDR2 YYEEEE. Between the trimmed V and J ends, which lost 10 bases and 1 base, there was a span of 18 bases. This CDR3 has 16 residues. This CDR3 is CAWTSQIASGANVLTF. The CDR3 bases are TGTGCCTGGACGAGCCAGATCGCGTCTGGGGCCAACGTCCTGACTTTC. Complete variable domain (other parts from reference TRBV5-6 and TRBJ2-6): DAGVTQSPTHLIKTRGQQVTLRCSPKSGHDTVSWYQQALGQGPQFIFQYYEEEERQRGNFPDRFSGHQFPNYSSELNVNALLLGDSALYLCAWTSQIASGANVLTFGAGSRLTVL.

In this sample, this clonotype turned up many times. The V and J genes are TRBV6-1 and TRBJ2-2, with no clear D. Germline assignment: CDR1 MNHNS and CDR2 SASEGT. V lost 6 bases and J lost 5, with 13 bases in between. The CDR3 is 14 amino acids. CDR3: CASRLEMGTGELFF. As DNA, the CDR3 is TGTGCCAGCAGATTGGAGATGGGGACCGGGGAGCTGTTTTTT.

This clonotype was seen ten or more times. CDR3 nucleotide sequence: TGTGCCAGCAGCTCAGGGGGGGTCTCCGGGGAGCTGTTTTTT. Protein product: CASSSGGVSGELFF. This chain connects TRBV7-2 to TRBJ2-2, with D tentatively TRBD1 or TRBD2 (7 bases each). V was trimmed by 4 bases and J by 6 bases, leaving 12 bases between them. Germline lookup yields CDR1 SGHTA and CDR2 FQGNSA. CDR3 size: 14 residues.

V and J are TRBV7-6 and TRBJ1-3; TRBD1 aligns across 7 bases. The CDR3 is made up of 16 amino acids. The germline V gene encodes CDR1 SGHVS and CDR2 FNYEAQ. V lost 5 bases and J lost 13; bases outside the gene matches: 20. The CDR3 loop reads CASSRGTATEAFFIYF. CDR3 nucleotide sequence: TGTGCCAGCAGCCGGGGGACAGCCACTGAAGCTTTCTTTATATATTTT.

The rearrangement links TRBV7-2 to TRBJ1-2, with D maybe TRBD1 (5 bases). Trimming took off 1 base at V and 0 bases at J, with 9 bases between the two ends. Germline-derived CDR1 and CDR2 are SGHTA and FQGNSA. The CDR3 runs to 15 residues. The CDR3 DNA reads as TGTGCCAGCAGCTTAGTACAGACAGCTAACTATGGCTACACCTTC. Protein: CASSLVQTANYGYTF.

In regard to this clonotype: The junction differs from germline at one of its ends, possibly a read error. This rearrangement joins TRBV5-1 to TRBJ2-7; perhaps TRBD2 as D (5 bases). Germline V CDR1 and CDR2: SGHRS, YFSETQ. The CDR3 runs 14 residues. Here the CDR3 DNA reads TGTGCCAGCAGCTTGGTGCCGGGAAACTACGAGCGGTACTTC. Its protein is CASSLVPGNYERYF.

Ten or more counts support this clonotype. The V call is TRBV6-2 or TRBV6-3, the J call TRBJ1-2; D unclear. This CDR3 region has 11 residues. Germline loops: CDR1 MNHEY, CDR2 SVGEGT. Trimming stripped 4 bases from V and 8 bases from J, with 8 bases between. CDR3 region: CASSFGRGYTF. The CDR3 nucleotides read TGTGCCAGCAGTTTTGGACGCGGCTACACCTTC.

About this clonotype itself: The CDR3 ends on some other residue instead of the conserved phenylalanine or tryptophan, so this is likely a read error. V and J are TRBV19 and TRBJ2-7; D is uncertain. Germline assignment: CDR1 LNHDA and CDR2 SQIVND (reference sequence). This CDR3 contains 12 residues. The CDR3 protein is CAGSKALYKQYQ. In DNA form, the CDR3 reads TGTGCCGGCAGTAAGGCGCTCTACAAGCAGTACCAG.

The chain carries TRBV7-6 and TRBJ2-5; D gene uncertain. CDR3 size: 12 residues. Germline V gene lookup returns CDR1 SGHVS and CDR2 FNYEAQ. The ends were cut back, 5 bases at V and 5 bases at J, with 9 bases in the middle. CDR3 amino acids: CASSPQDETQYF. As DNA, the CDR3 is TGTGCCAGCAGCCCCCAGGACGAGACCCAGTACTTC. Complete variable domain (other parts from reference TRBV7-6 and TRBJ2-5): GAGVSQSPRYKVTKRGQDVALRCDPISGHVSLYWYRQALGQGPEFLTYFNYEAQQDKSGLPNDRFSAERPEGSISTLTIQRTEQRDSAMYRCASSPQDETQYFGPGTRLLVL.

Note on this clonotype: One end of the junction does not line up with germline, which may come from a read error. The gene calls are TRBV2 and TRBJ2-7; D is possibly TRBD1 (6 bases). Germline lookup yields CDR1 SNHLY and CDR2 FYNNEI. The CDR3 has 16 residues. The chain's CDR3 is CASSEGPRGSSEEHFF. The CDR3 DNA reads TGTGCTAGCAGCGAAGGACCCAGGGGTTCAAGTGAAGAGCACTTCTTC.

The rearrangement links TRBV2 to TRBJ1-2, with D possibly TRBD1 on 6 matching bases. From germline, CDR1 is SNHLY and CDR2 FYNNEI. The length of the CDR3 is 15 residues. V shed 8 bases and J shed 3 bases, with 19 bases lying between them. CDR3 in DNA: TGTGCCAGCGGCTTGGACAGATCGGGTGACTATGGCTACACCTTC. Its protein is CASGLDRSGDYGYTF.

The CDR3 loop is CASSFGILPADTQYF. The CDR3 DNA is TGTGCCAGCAGCTTTGGGATTTTACCGGCAGATACGCAGTATTTT. V and J are TRBV5-4 and TRBJ2-3; D not resolved. The CDR3 covers 15 residues. Trimming cost V 2 bases and J 4 bases, with 14 bases left between them. Germline-derived CDR1 and CDR2 are SGHNT and YYREEE (reference sequence).